These 28 T cell receptor beta chains share one sample of origin, sequenced in a study of tumor-infiltrating lymphocytes in primary liver carcinoma. Co-extraction of both nucleic acids (RNA and DNA) used roughly 18-32 mg of unsorted bulk tissue. Synthesis of TCR beta cDNA was carried out from 450 to 650 ng total RNA with a constant-region primer. Three nested multiplex PCR rounds of slightly modified ARM-PCR generated TCR beta libraries. Primers for the first two PCR rounds were TRBV1-TRBV30 forward primers and a C-beta reverse primer (about 10 cycles per round). MiXCR was run by TCRdb on the multiplex PCR reads, yielding one entry per CDR3 protein. The table has approximately 120,000 distinct CDR3 sequences, 50% to 80% seen once; the top ten hold less than 10%. Specimen: liver tumor tissue from sampling region 3. The sample's subset: tumor region T3, left-lateral pole. These receptors were taken from a woman in her sixties with primary liver carcinoma and hepatitis B virus infection.

This clonotype showed up just once. This rearrangement joins TRBV6-6 to TRBJ1-1; 8 bases align to TRBD1. CDR1 is MNHNY, CDR2 SVGAGI, per germline (reference sequence). The CDR3 consists of 12 residues. The J segment lost 11 bases and the V segment lost 10 bases, leaving 12 bases of the junction unmatched. The CDR3 reads CANRGTPGRAFF. The CDR3 DNA follows: TGTGCCAACAGGGGGACACCCGGGAGGGCTTTCTTT.

In regard to this clonotype: Without the conserved terminal phenylalanine or tryptophan, this CDR3 likely stems from a read error. V and J are TRBV11-2 and TRBJ2-3; D is uncertain. Germline-derived CDR1 and CDR2 are SGHAT and FQNNGV. This CDR3 region has 15 residues. The CDR3 coding sequence is TGTGCCAGCAGTTTAGATCAAGGGAGCACAGATACGCAGTATTCT. Translating gives CASSLDQGSTDTQYS.

About this clonotype: Just one base apart from a much larger clone, this may be a read error. This chain links TRBV20-1 with TRBJ2-3, with D perhaps TRBD2 (6 bases). The CDR3 has 16 residues. V dropped 0 bases and J dropped 1 base, with 14 bases sitting between them. Germline CDR1 is DFQATT and CDR2 is SNEGSKA (reference sequence). CDR3 region: CSARDPAGRGTDTQYF. The CDR3 DNA is TGCAGTGCTAGAGATCCCGCGGGAAGGGGCACAGATACGCAGTATTTT.

Points on this clonotype: The junction departs from germline at one end; a sequencing error may be responsible. The chain carries TRBV29-1 and TRBJ2-3; 7 bases map to TRBD2. The CDR3 runs to 15 residues. Germline V gene lookup returns CDR1 SQVTM and CDR2 ANQGSEA. CDR3 sequence reads: CRVKGLAAYTETQYF. The CDR3, as DNA: TGCAGGGTTAAGGGGCTAGCGGCCTACACAGAAACGCAGTATTTT.

A word on this clonotype: Germline and junction disagree at one end, which may indicate a read error. The V gene is TRBV29-1, the J gene TRBJ2-3, with D tentatively TRBD2 (6 bases). Germline lookup yields CDR1 SQVTM and CDR2 ANQGSEA. The CDR3 contains 15 residues. This CDR3 reads CSVSGDSWGTDTQYF. The CDR3 bases are TGCAGCGTGTCTGGGGACTCCTGGGGCACAGATACCCAGTATTTT.

This clonotype has ten or more counts. CDR3 residues: CSVGADGSGRDHGELFF. The CDR3 bases are TGCAGCGTTGGGGCAGATGGTAGCGGGAGGGATCACGGGGAGCTGTTTTTT. The chain is built from TRBV29-1 and TRBJ2-2; 11 bases are a match to TRBD2. This CDR3 region has 17 residues. Per germline, CDR1 SQVTM and CDR2 ANQGSEA. Trimming took 4 bases from V and 7 from J; bases not matched to a gene: 14.

This clonotype came up once. At one boundary the junction diverges from the germline segment, which might be a read error. This chain connects TRBV11-2 to TRBJ1-2, with a possible D match to TRBD1 (5 bases). Germline V gene sequence: CDR1 SGHAT, CDR2 FQNNGV. The CDR3 contains 17 residues. DNA for the CDR3: TGTACCAGAAGCTTAGATCCGATCAGGGCGCTGCGCTATGGTTACACCTTC. Its translation is CTRSLDPIRALRYGYTF. Using reference TRBV11-2 and TRBJ1-2 for the parts outside the CDR3, the full variable domain is EAGVAQSPRYKIIEKRQSVAFWCNPISGHATLYWYQQILGQGPKLLIQFQNNGVVDDSQLPKDRFSAERLKGVDSTLKIQPAKLEDSAVYLCTRSLDPIRALRYGYTFGSGTRLTVV.

With respect to this clonotype: The junction departs from the called germline gene at one end, perhaps through a read error. CDR3 sequence (DNA): TGTGCCAGCGACATACTAAGCGGAAGACTTTACGAGCAGTATTTC. This gives the protein CASDILSGRLYEQYF. This sequence joins TRBV28 and TRBJ2-7; D perhaps matches TRBD2 (5 bases). Germline V gene data show CDR1 as MDHEN and CDR2 as SYDVKM. The CDR3 consists of 15 residues.

The table lists this clonotype with many counts. The chain recombines TRBV29-1 with TRBJ2-2; 11 bases map to TRBD2. The germline CDR1 and CDR2 sequences are SQVTM and ANQGSEA. This CDR3 contains 15 residues. V trimming: 3 bases; J trimming: 8 bases; junction bases outside the gene matches: 8. The CDR3 protein is CSVEASGRPGGELFF. The DNA of the CDR3 is TGCAGCGTTGAGGCTAGCGGGAGGCCCGGAGGGGAGCTGTTTTTT.

The gene calls are TRBV24-1 and TRBJ2-1; D may correspond to TRBD1 or TRBD2 (6 bases each). Germline values: CDR1 KGHDR, CDR2 SFDVKD. The CDR3 is 18 residues long. V was clipped by 3 bases and J by 7 bases, with 24 bases between them. CDR3 sequence (DNA): TGTGCCACCAGTGATACCCCAGTGGGGGCACTAGCATTTAATGAGCAGTTCTTC. Its translation: CATSDTPVGALAFNEQFF.

This clonotype was seen at least ten times. The chain employs TRBV6-1 and TRBJ1-5; the D is unclear. CDR3 length equals 14 residues. Trimming stripped 2 bases from V and 7 bases from J, with 12 bases between. Germline V lookup: CDR1 MNHNS, CDR2 SASEGT. The CDR3 nucleotides read TGTGCCAGCAGTGAATGGTTGGGGTACCAGCCCCAGCATTTT. As protein: CASSEWLGYQPQHF.

Points on this clonotype: Germline and junction disagree at one end, which may indicate a read error. The chain has TRBV7-9 and TRBJ2-7, with TRBD2 as a possible D gene (5 bases). The CDR3 contains 11 residues. Germline V CDR1 and CDR2: SEHNR, FQNEAQ (reference sequence). The CDR3 region is CASRRADEQCF. In DNA, the CDR3 is TGTGCCAGCAGGAGGGCAGACGAGCAGTGCTTC.

There are many counts of this clonotype. The gene calls are TRBV12-3 or TRBV12-4 and TRBJ2-7, with a weak D call TRBD2 (6 bases). The V gene lost 3 bases and the J gene lost 0 bases, with 12 bases spanning the gap. The CDR3 totals 15 residues. As DNA, the CDR3 is TGTGCCAGCAGTTTTCGGGCTAGCGCCTCCTACGAGCAGTACTTC. Translation gives CASSFRASASYEQYF.

This sequence joins TRBV18 and TRBJ2-4, with 7 positions matching TRBD1. Trimming cost V 3 bases and J 6 bases; bases outside gene matches: 5. The CDR3 has 14 amino acids. Germline V lookup: CDR1 KGHSH, CDR2 LQKENI. DNA for the CDR3: TGTGCCAGCTCACCTTCCGACAGGGTAAACATTCAGTACTTC. Translating gives CASSPSDRVNIQYF.

This clonotype was picked up many times. V is TRBV28 and J is TRBJ1-6, with D uncertain. Germline V lookup: CDR1 MDHEN, CDR2 SYDVKM. V gave up 7 bases and J gave up 7 bases, with 11 bases separating them. The CDR3 is 13 residues long. CDR3 protein: CASTGSRNSPLHF. DNA for the CDR3: TGTGCCAGCACTGGAAGCCGAAATTCACCCCTCCACTTT.

With respect to this clonotype: A much larger clone lies one base from this, so it may be a read error. V and J are TRBV12-5 and TRBJ2-3; 9 bases line up with TRBD2. The CDR3 is made up of 14 amino acids. V gave up 2 bases and J gave up 14 bases; unmatched junction bases: 11. The germline V gene encodes CDR1 LGHNT and CDR2 FRNRAP. The CDR3 DNA reads TGTGCTAGTGGTTTGTTAGAAGCGGGAGGCTCCCGGTATTTT. Protein sequence: CASGLLEAGGSRYF.

This clonotype was recorded only once. The CDR3 here is CASSLEDSNEQFF. The CDR3, as DNA: TGTGCAAGTAGCTTAGAAGACAGCAATGAGCAGTTCTTC. This rearrangement joins TRBV11-3 to TRBJ2-1; D might be TRBD1 (5 bases). Germline values: CDR1 SGHNT, CDR2 YENEEA. The CDR3 sequence is 13 residues long.

This clonotype was seen only a few times. A much larger clone is a single base away; this may be a read error. The V and J genes are TRBV6-2 or TRBV6-3 and TRBJ2-1, with 9 bases lining up with TRBD2. Germline V gene data show CDR1 as MNHEY and CDR2 as SVGEGT. This CDR3 contains 16 residues. CDR3 sequence: CGSSYPSSGSRYEQFF. The CDR3 DNA reads TGTGGCAGCAGTTACCCGAGTAGCGGGAGTCGGTATGAGCAGTTCTTC.

This clonotype was seen at least ten times. The chain uses TRBV5-4 and TRBJ2-3; 10 positions match TRBD2. The ends lost 4 bases at V and 3 bases at J; junction bases unmatched: 8. CDR1 SGHNT and CDR2 YYREEE come from the germline V gene (reference sequence). This CDR3 is built from 16 residues. This CDR3 is CASSLSGRGGTDTQYF. DNA for the CDR3: TGTGCCAGCAGCCTGAGCGGGAGGGGTGGGACAGATACGCAGTATTTT.

Concerning this clonotype itself: This may stem from a read error, because a much larger clone lies one nucleotide away. The rearrangement links TRBV5-1 to TRBJ2-7, with D maybe TRBD2 (7 bases). The CDR3 loop spans 13 amino acids. Germline CDR1 is SGHRS and CDR2 is YFSETQ. CDR3 in amino acids: CVSSLRGGLEQYF. The CDR3 coding sequence is TGCGTCAGCAGCTTGAGGGGGGGTCTCGAGCAGTACTTC.

This chain uses TRBV29-1 with TRBJ2-3, with a weak D call TRBD1 (6 bases). Deletions cut 5 bases from V and 7 bases from J, with 22 bases between. The CDR3 is made up of 15 amino acids. Germline CDR1 reads SQVTM; CDR2 reads ANQGSEA. DNA for the CDR3: TGCAGCGTTCTCGGATTGAAACTGGGGACATATACGCAGTATTTT. As protein: CSVLGLKLGTYTQYF.

Notes on this clonotype: This could be a read error, since a much larger clone is one nucleotide away. This chain links TRBV20-1 with TRBJ1-5, with D possibly being TRBD1 (6 bases). Germline CDR1 is DFQATT and CDR2 is SNEGSKA (reference sequence). The CDR3 runs 15 residues. The chain's CDR3 is CCALQPGHGNQPQHF. The CDR3 DNA reads TGCTGTGCCCTTCAACCGGGACACGGTAATCAGCCCCAGCATTTT.

Comments on this clonotype: A read error may account for a junction end that differs from germline. The chain carries TRBV6-1 and TRBJ2-4; a possible D gene is TRBD2 (5 bases). The CDR3 is 16 amino acids. Per the germline V gene, CDR1 is MNHNS and CDR2 is SASEGT. CDR3 amino acids: CASSDVNGGAKNIQYF. Here the CDR3 DNA reads TGCGCCAGCAGTGACGTGAACGGAGGAGCCAAAAACATTCAGTACTTC.

In the case of this clonotype: A much larger clone differs from this one at a single base, so this may be a read error. The genes are TRBV4-2 and TRBJ2-1; 12 nucleotides agree with TRBD1. The CDR3 consists of 18 residues. CDR1 is LGHNA and CDR2 is YNFKEQ in the germline V gene. CDR3 in amino acids: CASGQDWDRGLGGNEQFF. CDR3 coding DNA: TGTGCCAGCGGCCAAGATTGGGACAGGGGGCTTGGTGGAAATGAGCAGTTCTTC.

In the case of this clonotype: The junction and the germline gene differ at one end; a read error may be behind it. The chain has TRBV11-3 and TRBJ2-3; no clear D. The CDR3 consists of 14 residues. CDR1 is SGHNT, CDR2 YENEEA, per germline. The CDR3 DNA follows: TGTGCTAGCAGCTTCAGTACAAGCACAGATACGCAGTATTTT. Encoded protein: CASSFSTSTDTQYF.

This clonotype came up once. This sequence may be a read error, since a much larger clone differs from it by one base. This chain links TRBV5-1 with TRBJ2-1, with a weak D call TRBD2 (6 bases). CDR1 and CDR2 from the germline V gene are SGHRS and YFSETQ. The CDR3 extends over 14 amino acids. The CDR3 sequence: CTSRAGGAVNEQFF. CDR3 in DNA: TGCACCAGCAGAGCGGGCGGGGCCGTCAATGAGCAGTTCTTC.

The chain recombines TRBV4-1 with TRBJ1-3; D remains unclear. V was pared by 1 base and J by 4 bases, with 14 bases between. The CDR3 has 16 amino acids. Germline CDR1 is MGHRA and CDR2 is YSYEKL. The CDR3 region has the DNA TGCGCCAGCAGCCAAGTCCTGAGCGATTCCGGAAACACCATATATTTT. It yields the protein CASSQVLSDSGNTIYF.

CDR3 nucleotides: TGTGCCAGCAGCTTACGGTATCCAGATACGCAGTATTTT. Residues: CASSLRYPDTQYF. V is TRBV11-3 and J is TRBJ2-3; D unclear. CDR1 is SGHNT and CDR2 is YENEEA in the germline V gene. Trimming removed 2 bases from V and 4 bases from J, with 7 bases in between. CDR3 length: 13 amino acids.